The sequence of this T cell receptor beta chain was determined in a study of beta chain features in type 1 diabetes (dated by TCRdb to 2017 to 2018). Study-level background: No differences in mean age, gender distribution, total cell number or subset yield were found between patients and healthy donors. A total of about 110,000,000 sorted cells were examined across all samples, and a strong correlation was observed between cell number per subset and RNA yield. In the study, TCRB repertoires of sorted circulating CD4+ T cell subsets from recently diagnosed type 1 diabetes patients were compared with those of matched healthy donors. Whereas all 28 donors provided naive and central memory subsets, regulatory and stem cell-like memory subsets were isolated from just 8 patients and roughly 8 healthy donors.

Inclusive of the bounding cysteine and phenylalanine, the CDR3 is 13 residues long. The kept DNA is CDR3 alone, 39 bases in frame from the first base. CDR1 and CDR2, per the germline V gene, are MNHEY and SVGAGI. V is cut by 6 bases and J by 1 base, and the space between the germline ends is 7 bases. The entire amount of isolated RNA was reverse transcribed using the High Capacity cDNA Reverse Transcription Kit, so the sequenced TCRB transcripts were expressed ones. Deep immunoSEQ sequencing was performed on naive, central memory and regulatory T cell samples, with an average of roughly 3.6 million total reads per sample. Sorted cells were lysed in RLT buffer, and RNA was extracted using DNase-treated RNeasy Micro or Mini kits according to cell number. To prevent cross-contamination, every cell subset was processed on its own, while patient and healthy donor samples were processed together. TCRB sequences were amplified from cDNA with the immunoSEQ multiplex PCR, producing 87-bp fragments spanning the CDR3 region. Sequencing of the amplicons was performed on the Illumina HiSeq platform. The study's own analysis went as follows. Synthetic template baselines were used to correct PCR bias computationally, reads within Hamming distance 2 were collapsed, and singletons that could not be merged were discarded. By aligning reads against IMGT, V, D and J genes, CDR3 length, and insertions or deletions at six rearrangement sites were assigned. Within each subset, clonotype counts were normalized to sorted cell number, after which true diversity and Gini coefficients were computed with the tcR R package. The overlap coefficient, calculated on TCRB nucleotide sequences, was used to measure repertoire sharing. Out-of-frame TCRB sequences from naive cells were analyzed to stand in for the pre-selection repertoire. TCRdb re-hosts the immuneACCESS table, in-frame sequences only. Its copies lack some clones; in the studies checked, an unresolved V gene accounts for under half of them, and the cause for the rest is not known. The D gene and trimming were derived from the DNA, and the V and J assignments and clone size from that table. A total of over 500,000 clones appear in this sample, around a sixth of them only once. Approximately 0.087% of the sample is taken by the ten largest.

A single peripheral blood draw of approximately 110 mL on average was collected from each donor into heparinised tubes. Naive, central memory, regulatory and stem cell-like memory CD4+ T cells were sorted on a BD FACSAria II using a panel including CD45RO, CCR7, CD25, CD127, CD95 and CD27. A purity above 98% was achieved for all sorted populations. Right away, PBMCs were isolated by Lymphoprep density gradient centrifugation and were stained directly, with no culture step. So that batch effects would be minimized, each experiment stained and sorted samples in pairs, pairing one healthy donor with one patient. A few counts support this clone. What this receptor recognizes is not known. Base qualities are missing; no much larger clone stands one base away. What the work shows at the level of the full study, not this receptor alone: PCR may preferentially amplify shorter templates, but because patient and control samples were amplified and corrected together, any resulting skew would affect both groups equally. Naive, central memory and regulatory TCRB repertoires appeared to be more alike among patients than among healthy donors. Sequencing cDNA rather than genomic DNA could over-represent highly expressing activated cells, although activation and CD3 levels did not differ between groups. Patients with type 1 diabetes made fewer insertions and deleted more nucleotides at VDJ recombination sites, implying thymic rearrangement abnormalities. Because the HLA sub-analyses included only small numbers of individuals, any influence of HLA type on TCRB rearrangement was left unresolved. In all four CD4+ subsets, TCRB CDR3 length was moderately but significantly shorter in type 1 diabetes patients.

The specimen sequenced was naive CD4+ T cells from blood. The cell subset or site label on this specimen signifies: true naive CD4+ T cells. This sequence originates from a man between 18 and 35 years old in good health. The chain couples TRBV6-5 to TRBJ1-5; the D gene identity is not certain. The CDR3 reads as follows: CASSTESNQPQHF. The sequence in DNA is TGTGCCAGCAGCACAGAGAGCAATCAGCCCCAGCATTTT.